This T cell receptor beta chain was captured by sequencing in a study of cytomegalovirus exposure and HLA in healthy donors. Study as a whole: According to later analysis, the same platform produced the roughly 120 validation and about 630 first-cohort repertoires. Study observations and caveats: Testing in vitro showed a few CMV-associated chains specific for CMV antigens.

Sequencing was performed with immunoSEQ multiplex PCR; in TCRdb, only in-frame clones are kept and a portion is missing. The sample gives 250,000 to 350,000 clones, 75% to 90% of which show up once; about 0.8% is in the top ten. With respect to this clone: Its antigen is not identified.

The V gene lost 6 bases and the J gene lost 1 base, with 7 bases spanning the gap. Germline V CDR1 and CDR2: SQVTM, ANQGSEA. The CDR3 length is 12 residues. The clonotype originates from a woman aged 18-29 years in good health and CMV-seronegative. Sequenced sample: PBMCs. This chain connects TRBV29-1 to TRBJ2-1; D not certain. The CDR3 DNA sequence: TGCAGCGTGGGCCTTTCCTACAATGAGCAGTTCTTC. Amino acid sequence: CSVGLSYNEQFF.